This T cell receptor (beta chain) was identified during a study of T-cell reconstitution after alpha-beta-depleted transplantation in children. General observations from the study: About two months after transplant, alpha-beta T cells reportedly came from several hundred expanded graft clones. Surviving recipient cells, namely T cells and thymic progenitors, were the source of high day-60 TCRbeta diversity in some patients.

The germline V gene has CDR1 SGHRS and CDR2 YFSETQ. The germline V and J ends were trimmed by 4 bases and 4 bases, with 17 bases remaining between them. This CDR3 is 16 amino acids long. This clonotype has a handful of counts. The antigen is unknown. Unique molecular identifiers were used in preparing the TCRbeta library. TCRdb reprocessed the PCR reads with MiXCR, giving one entry per CDR3 protein. This table holds some 840,000 distinct CDR3 sequences, around 15% found once. The chain carries TRBV5-1 and TRBJ2-2; D assignment may be TRBD1 or TRBD2 (5 bases each). The sample was PBMCs, mostly from graft donor cells, taken 360 days after TCRalphabeta/CD19-depleted stem cell transplant. The TCR originated in a male patient under 18 who had a stem cell transplant for acute lymphoblastic leukemia, so the T cells may come from the graft donor. The CDR3 here is CASSPGTGSRTGELFF. As DNA, the CDR3 is TGCGCCAGCAGCCCAGGGACGGGATCGCGCACCGGGGAGCTGTTTTTT.